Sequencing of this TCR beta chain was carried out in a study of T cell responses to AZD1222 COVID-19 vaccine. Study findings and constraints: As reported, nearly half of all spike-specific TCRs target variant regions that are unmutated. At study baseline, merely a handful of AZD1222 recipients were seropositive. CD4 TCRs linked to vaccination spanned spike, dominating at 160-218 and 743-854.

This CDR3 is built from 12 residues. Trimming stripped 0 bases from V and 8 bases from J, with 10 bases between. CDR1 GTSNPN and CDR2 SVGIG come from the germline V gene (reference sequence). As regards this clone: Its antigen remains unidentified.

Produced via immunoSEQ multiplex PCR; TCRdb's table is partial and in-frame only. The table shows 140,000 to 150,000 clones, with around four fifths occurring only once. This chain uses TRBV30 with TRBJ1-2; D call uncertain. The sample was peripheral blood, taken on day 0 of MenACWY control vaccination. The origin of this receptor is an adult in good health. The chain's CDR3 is CAWSVSSRGYTF. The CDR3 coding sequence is TGTGCCTGGAGTGTTTCCTCTCGGGGCTACACCTTC.